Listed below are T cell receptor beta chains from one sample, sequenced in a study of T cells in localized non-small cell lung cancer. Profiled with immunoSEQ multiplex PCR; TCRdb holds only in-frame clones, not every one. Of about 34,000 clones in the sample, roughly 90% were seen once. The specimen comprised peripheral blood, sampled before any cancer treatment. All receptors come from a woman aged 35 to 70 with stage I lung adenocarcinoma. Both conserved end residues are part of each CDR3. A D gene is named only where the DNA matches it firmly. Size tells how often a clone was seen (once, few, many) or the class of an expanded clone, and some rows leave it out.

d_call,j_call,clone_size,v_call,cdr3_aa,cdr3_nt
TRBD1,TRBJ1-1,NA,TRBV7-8,CASSLVTRGINTEAFF,TGTGCCAGCAGCTTAGTTACCAGGGGGATCAACACTGAAGCTTTCTTT
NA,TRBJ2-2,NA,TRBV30,CAWTHRAGELFF,TGTGCCTGGACCCACAGGGCCGGGGAGCTGTTTTTT
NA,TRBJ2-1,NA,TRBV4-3,CASSQGARYNEQFF,TGCGCCAGCAGCCAGGGGGCAAGGTACAATGAGCAGTTCTTC
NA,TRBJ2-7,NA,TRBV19,CASSTGRAGEQYF,TGTGCCAGTAGTACGGGCAGGGCTGGCGAGCAGTACTTC
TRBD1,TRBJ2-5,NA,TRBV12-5,CASGLGTDQETQYF,TGTGCTAGTGGTCTCGGGACAGACCAAGAGACCCAGTACTTC
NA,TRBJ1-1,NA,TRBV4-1,CASSLATVGPEAFF,TGCGCCAGCAGCCTCGCGACAGTAGGCCCTGAAGCTTTCTTT
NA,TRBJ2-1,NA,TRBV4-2,CASSPRGQSSYNEQFF,TGTGCCAGCAGCCCGCGGGGGCAGAGCTCCTACAATGAGCAGTTCTTC
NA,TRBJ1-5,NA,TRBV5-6,CASSLNPLFGGVHQPQHF,TGTGCCAGCAGCTTGAACCCTCTCTTCGGGGGGGTCCATCAGCCCCAGCATTTT
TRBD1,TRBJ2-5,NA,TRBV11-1,CASSFNDRGDQYF,TGTGCCAGCAGCTTTAACGACAGGGGTGACCAGTACTTC
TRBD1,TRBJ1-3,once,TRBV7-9,CASSLAGGGAGNTIYF,TGTGCCAGCAGCTTAGCGGGAGGGGGCGCCGGAAACACCATATATTTT
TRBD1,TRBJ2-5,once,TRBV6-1,CASSDQGGFVQETQYF,TGTGCCAGCAGTGATCAAGGGGGCTTTGTCCAAGAGACCCAGTACTTC
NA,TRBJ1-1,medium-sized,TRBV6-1,CASRPDRTTEAFF,TGTGCCAGCAGGCCAGACAGAACCACTGAAGCTTTCTTT
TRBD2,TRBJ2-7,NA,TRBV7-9,CASSSPWGGGPADEQYF,TGTGCCAGCAGCTCGCCCTGGGGCGGGGGGCCTGCTGACGAGCAGTACTTC
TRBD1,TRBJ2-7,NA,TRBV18,CASSPVAGTGNEQYF,TGTGCCAGCTCACCAGTAGCCGGGACAGGGAACGAGCAGTACTTC
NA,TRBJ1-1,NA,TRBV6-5,CASSYSWTADTEAFF,TGTGCCAGCAGTTACTCGTGGACAGCCGACACTGAAGCTTTCTTT
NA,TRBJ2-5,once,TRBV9,CASSVGFRGETQYF,TGTGCCAGCAGCGTAGGATTTCGAGGGGAGACCCAGTACTTC
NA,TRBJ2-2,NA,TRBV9,CASSVALSGYGYTGELFF,TGTGCCAGCAGCGTGGCCCTTTCGGGGTATGGATACACCGGGGAGCTGTTTTTT
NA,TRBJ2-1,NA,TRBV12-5,CASADRSSYNEQFF,TGTGCTAGTGCCGACCGGAGCTCCTACAATGAGCAGTTCTTC
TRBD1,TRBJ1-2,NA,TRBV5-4,CASSFQGATNYGYTF,TGTGCCAGCAGCTTTCAGGGGGCGACTAACTATGGCTACACCTTC
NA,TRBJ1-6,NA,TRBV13,CASSAVGQSSYNSPLHF,TGTGCCAGCAGCGCGGTGGGGCAGAGCTCCTATAATTCACCCCTCCACTTT
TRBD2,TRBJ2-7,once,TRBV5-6,CASSPFAGGGYEQYF,TGTGCCAGCAGCCCCTTTGCGGGGGGGGGCTACGAGCAGTACTTC
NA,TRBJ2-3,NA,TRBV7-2,CASSPTAGLTDTQYF,TGTGCCAGCAGCCCCACGGCGGGACTCACAGATACGCAGTATTTT
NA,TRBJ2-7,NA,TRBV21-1,CASSRRFSKRVYEQYF,TGTGCCAGCAGTAGACGGTTTTCGAAGAGGGTTTACGAGCAGTACTTC
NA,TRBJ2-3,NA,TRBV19,CASSASGLARWPDTQYF,TGTGCCAGTAGTGCCAGTGGCCTCGCACGTTGGCCAGATACGCAGTATTTT
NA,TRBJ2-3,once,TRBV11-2,CASSFYRAADTQYF,TGTGCCAGCAGCTTTTACAGGGCCGCAGATACGCAGTATTTT
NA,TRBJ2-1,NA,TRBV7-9,CASSFAINNEQFF,TGTGCCAGCAGCTTCGCCATAAACAATGAGCAGTTCTTC
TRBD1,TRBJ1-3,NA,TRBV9,CASSGGDRGRDTIYF,TGTGCCAGCAGCGGAGGGGACAGGGGACGAGACACCATATATTTT
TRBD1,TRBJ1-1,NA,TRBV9,CASSVVGTGDTEAFF,TGTGCCAGCAGCGTAGTGGGGACAGGGGACACTGAAGCTTTCTTT
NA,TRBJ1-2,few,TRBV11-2,CASSLDIRFEGYTF,TGTGCCAGCAGCCTAGACATCCGGTTTGAGGGCTACACCTTC
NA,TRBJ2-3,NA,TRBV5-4,CASSSVGKSSTDTQYF,TGTGCCAGCAGCTCAGTGGGGAAGTCTAGCACAGATACGCAGTATTTT
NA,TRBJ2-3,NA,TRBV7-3,CASSLTQGLRDTQYF,TGTGCCAGCAGCTTAACCCAGGGGTTGAGAGATACGCAGTATTTT
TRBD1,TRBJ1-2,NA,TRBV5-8,CASSLALTGGNYGYTF,TGTGCCAGCAGCTTGGCCTTGACAGGGGGCAACTATGGCTACACCTTC
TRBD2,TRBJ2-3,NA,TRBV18,CASSAELAGYLLRTDTQYF,TGTGCCAGCTCAGCGGAACTAGCGGGCTATTTACTACGCACAGATACGCAGTATTTT
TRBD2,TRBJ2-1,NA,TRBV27,CASSSGTSGGTNYNEQFF,TGTGCCAGCAGTTCAGGGACTAGCGGGGGGACGAACTACAATGAGCAGTTCTTC
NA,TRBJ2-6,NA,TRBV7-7,CASSLMGHRSGANVLTF,TGTGCTAGCAGCTTGATGGGGCATCGCTCTGGGGCCAACGTCCTGACTTTC
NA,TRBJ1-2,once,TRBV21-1,CASSKTGPGKDNYGYTF,TGTGCCAGCAGCAAAACCGGGCCAGGGAAGGATAACTATGGCTACACCTTC
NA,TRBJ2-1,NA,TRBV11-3,CASSLDSGDHEQFF,TGTGCCAGCAGCTTAGATTCGGGGGATCATGAGCAGTTCTTC
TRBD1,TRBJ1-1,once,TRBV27,CASSPQGVSTEAFF,TGTGCCAGCAGTCCACAGGGGGTATCCACTGAAGCTTTCTTT
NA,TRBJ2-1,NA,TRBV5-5,CASSEGTYNEQFF,TGTGCCAGCAGCGAGGGAACCTACAATGAGCAGTTCTTC
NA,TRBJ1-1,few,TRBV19,CASGNKGDTEAFF,TGTGCCAGTGGTAATAAGGGGGACACTGAAGCTTTCTTT
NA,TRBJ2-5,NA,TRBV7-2,CASSRWTGQETQYF,TGTGCCAGCAGCCGGTGGACGGGCCAAGAGACCCAGTACTTC
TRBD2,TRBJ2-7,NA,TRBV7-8,CASSFTGGELYEQYF,TGTGCCAGCAGCTTTACCGGGGGGGAGTTATACGAGCAGTACTTC
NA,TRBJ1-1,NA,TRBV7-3,CASSSLDRNTEAFF,TGTGCCAGCAGCAGCCTGGACAGAAACACTGAAGCTTTCTTT
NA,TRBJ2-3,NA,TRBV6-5,CASSSSAGANTDTQYF,TGTGCCAGCAGTTCGTCCGCCGGGGCCAACACAGATACGCAGTATTTT
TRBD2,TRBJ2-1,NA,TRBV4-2,CASSQAGLAGISYNEQFF,TGTGCCAGCAGCCAGGCCGGACTAGCGGGAATCTCCTACAATGAGCAGTTCTTC
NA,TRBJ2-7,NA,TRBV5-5,CASSEGPLYEQYF,TGTGCCAGCAGCGAGGGACCTCTGTACGAGCAGTACTTC
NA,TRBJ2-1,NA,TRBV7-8,CASSLKRGVGYNEQFF,TGTGCCAGCAGCCTAAAGAGAGGGGTGGGCTACAATGAGCAGTTCTTC